These 26 T cell receptor beta chains originate from one sample sequenced in a study of cytomegalovirus exposure and HLA in healthy donors. With 60 Vbeta and 13 Jbeta primers, the PCR was carried out. The assay was immunoSEQ multiplex PCR, and TCRdb's table has in-frame clones only and misses some. The sample has about 140,000 clones, around 82% seen once. What was sequenced was PBMCs. The receptors were gathered from a man between 18 and 29 years old in good health and CMV-seropositive.

The V and J genes are TRBV15 and TRBJ1-4; D not resolved. The CDR3 contains 15 residues. Germline CDR1 reads LNHNV; CDR2 reads YYDKDF (reference sequence). V was cut by 0 bases and J by 9 bases, with 14 bases left in between. This CDR3 reads CATSRDGGYPKKLFF. The CDR3, as DNA: TGTGCCACCAGCAGAGATGGAGGTTACCCGAAAAAACTGTTTTTT.

The V call is TRBV28, the J call TRBJ2-5; 7 bases line up with TRBD1. Germline CDR1 is MDHEN and CDR2 is SYDVKM. The CDR3 extends over 15 amino acids. V lost 6 bases and J lost 2; bases outside the gene matches: 9. CDR3 residues: CASREVRGQQETQYF. CDR3 DNA: TGTGCCAGCAGAGAGGTACGGGGACAGCAAGAGACCCAGTACTTC.

V and J are TRBV19 and TRBJ2-7, with 8 bases fitting TRBD1. The length of the CDR3 is 13 residues. Trimming removed 8 bases from V and 5 bases from J; junction bases left unmatched: 8. CDR1 is LNHDA and CDR2 is SQIVND in the germline V gene (reference sequence). The CDR3 DNA reads as TGTGCCAGTGGCGGGACAGGCTTCCACGAGCAGTACTTC. Encoded protein: CASGGTGFHEQYF. The full variable domain, completed using reference TRBV19 and TRBJ2-7, is DGGITQSPKYLFRKEGQNVTLSCEQNLNHDAMYWYRQDPGQGLRLIYYSQIVNDFQKGDIAEGYSVSREKKESFPLTVTSAQKNPTAFYLCASGGTGFHEQYFGPGTRLTVT.

V is TRBV29-1 and J is TRBJ2-5, with a possible D match to TRBD1 (5 bases). The end of the DNA is better explained by TRBJ2-7, so the J call may be wrong. The CDR3 consists of 12 residues. Germline V gene data show CDR1 as SQVTM and CDR2 as ANQGSEA. CDR3 sequence (DNA): TGCAGCGCCGGTAGGGGTGTGTACGAGCAGTACTTC. This translates into CSAGRGVYEQYF.

V is TRBV7-9 and J is TRBJ1-5, with no clear D. The ends were cut back, 1 base at V and 5 bases at J, with 12 bases in the middle. The CDR3 is made up of 15 amino acids. Germline V gene sequence: CDR1 SEHNR, CDR2 FQNEAQ (reference sequence). CDR3 loop: CASSLVGPGDQPQHF. The CDR3 DNA follows: TGTGCCAGCAGCTTAGTAGGGCCCGGGGATCAGCCCCAGCATTTT.

CDR3 coding DNA: TGTGCCAGCAGCCTGGGACTAGCGGCAAACTCCTACAATGAGCAGTTCTTC. Protein sequence: CASSLGLAANSYNEQFF. The chain has TRBV5-4 and TRBJ2-1; TRBD2 matches at 11 bases. The J segment lost 0 bases and the V segment lost 4 bases, leaving 6 bases of the junction unmatched. The germline V gene encodes CDR1 SGHNT and CDR2 YYREEE (reference sequence). The length of the CDR3 is 17 residues.

In the case of this clone: The junction differs from germline at one of its ends, possibly a read error. The rearrangement uses TRBV6-1 and TRBJ2-1; TRBD1 aligns across 9 bases. Germline V gene sequence: CDR1 MNHNS, CDR2 SASEGT. The CDR3 has 14 amino acids. The CDR3 reads CVSSRTGDYNEQFF. The DNA for the CDR3 is TGTGTCAGCAGTCGGACAGGGGACTACAATGAGCAGTTCTTC.

The chain carries TRBV11-2 and TRBJ2-1; D is perhaps TRBD2 (6 bases). Per the germline V gene, CDR1 is SGHAT and CDR2 is FQNNGV. The V and J ends lost 5 bases and 0 bases respectively, with 17 bases between them. There are 17 residues in the CDR3. CDR3 sequence (DNA): TGTGCCAGCAGCATGAGACAGCGGGCAAGCTCCTACAATGAGCAGTTCTTC. It encodes CASSMRQRASSYNEQFF.

The chain employs TRBV4-1 and TRBJ1-3; 12 bases map to TRBD1. This CDR3 spans 17 amino acids. V shed 4 bases, J shed 0 bases, and the junction held 4 bases outside the gene matches. CDR1 and CDR2 (germline): MGHRA, YSYEKL. The CDR3 loop reads CASSPGQGASSGNTIYF. The CDR3, as DNA: TGCGCCAGCAGCCCGGGACAGGGGGCTAGCTCTGGAAACACCATATATTTT.

This rearrangement joins TRBV19 to TRBJ1-1; D remains ambiguous. CDR1 LNHDA and CDR2 SQIVND come from the germline V gene (reference sequence). Between the trimmed V and J ends, which lost 10 bases and 0 bases, there was a span of 18 bases. There are 15 residues in the CDR3. This chain's CDR3 is CATYGIRDLNTEAFF. For the CDR3, the DNA is TGTGCCACCTACGGTATAAGAGACTTGAACACTGAAGCTTTCTTT. Variable domain in full (rest from reference TRBV19 and TRBJ1-1): DGGITQSPKYLFRKEGQNVTLSCEQNLNHDAMYWYRQDPGQGLRLIYYSQIVNDFQKGDIAEGYSVSREKKESFPLTVTSAQKNPTAFYLCATYGIRDLNTEAFFGQGTRLTVV.

This chain uses TRBV5-5 with TRBJ1-1; D perhaps matches TRBD1 (6 bases). V dropped 0 bases and J dropped 3 bases, with 21 bases sitting between them. There are 18 residues in the CDR3. The germline gives CDR1 SGHKS, CDR2 YYEKEE (reference sequence). The CDR3 DNA reads as TGTGCCAGCAGCTTGGATCCAGGGGTTTCTTTGAGTGACACTGAAGCTTTCTTT. Amino acid sequence: CASSLDPGVSLSDTEAFF.

The chain couples TRBV29-1 to TRBJ2-7; possibly TRBD1 for D (6 bases). The CDR3 is made up of 12 amino acids. Germline V gives CDR1 SQVTM, CDR2 ANQGSEA. V lost 5 bases and J lost 2, with 10 bases in between. The CDR3 loop reads CSVIGGPYEQYF. The CDR3 DNA reads as TGCAGCGTTATAGGGGGTCCCTACGAGCAGTACTTC.

V gene TRBV11-2 combines with J gene TRBJ2-3; 8 bases line up with TRBD1. Losses at the gene ends were 6 bases for V and 1 base for J; bases not matched to a gene: 0. This CDR3 is built from 13 residues. The germline gives CDR1 SGHAT, CDR2 FQNNGV. The CDR3 sequence is CASRTGGTDTQYF. For the CDR3, the DNA is TGTGCCAGCAGGACAGGGGGCACAGATACGCAGTATTTT.

This rearrangement joins TRBV5-1 to TRBJ1-1; 8 bases line up with TRBD1. J lost 3 bases, V lost 3 bases, and 4 bases had no gene match. The germline V gene has CDR1 SGHRS and CDR2 YFSETQ. The CDR3 covers 14 residues. The CDR3 sequence: CASSSSGGDTEAFF. CDR3 DNA sequence: TGCGCCAGCAGCTCCTCAGGGGGCGACACTGAAGCTTTCTTT.

The V gene is TRBV29-1, the J gene TRBJ2-1; 11 bases align to TRBD1. Germline V gene sequence: CDR1 SQVTM, CDR2 ANQGSEA. This CDR3 spans 14 amino acids. V was clipped by 2 bases and J by 8 bases; unmatched bases: 5. The CDR3 sequence is CSVERDRGLYEQFF. The CDR3 nucleotides read TGCAGCGTTGAAAGGGACAGGGGGTTATATGAGCAGTTCTTC.

This chain links TRBV16 with TRBJ1-1; D is unclear. Germline values: CDR1 KGHSY, CDR2 FQNENV. V lost 4 bases and J 1 base, leaving 10 bases between the germline ends. The CDR3 extends over 14 amino acids. The DNA for the CDR3 is TGTGCCAGCAGCCCGAGCGGAGGGAACACTGAAGCTTTCTTT. Amino acid sequence: CASSPSGGNTEAFF.

The chain combines TRBV28 with TRBJ2-5; 9 bases line up with TRBD2. Unmatched junction bases numbered 5, after V lost 1 base and J lost 5 bases. The CDR3 is 15 residues long. Germline V gene lookup returns CDR1 MDHEN and CDR2 SYDVKM. The CDR3 loop is CASSLLAGVGETQYF. In nucleotides, the CDR3 is TGTGCCAGCAGTTTATTAGCGGGAGTGGGTGAGACCCAGTACTTC. Variable domain in full (rest from reference TRBV28 and TRBJ2-5): DVKVTQSSRYLVKRTGEKVFLECVQDMDHENMFWYRQDPGLGLRLIYFSYDVKMKEKGDIPEGYSVSREKKERFSLILESASTNQTSMYLCASSLLAGVGETQYFGPGTRLLVL.

The chain has TRBV21-1 and TRBJ2-2; the D call TRBD1 from the table was never checked on the DNA. TRBV21-1 is listed as a pseudogene. The CDR3 length is 16 residues. As DNA, the CDR3 is TGTGCCAGCAGCAAAGGACAGGCCACGAACACCGGGGAGCTGTTTTTT. Translating it yields CASSKGQATNTGELFF.

This CDR3 is CASSDSITDTQYF. The CDR3 bases are TGTGCCAGCAGTGACTCTATCACAGATACGCAGTATTTT. V usage is TRBV6-4 and J usage is TRBJ2-3; D unclear. CDR3 length: 13 residues. Deletions cut 0 bases from V and 2 bases from J, with 3 bases between. Germline lookup yields CDR1 MRHNA and CDR2 SNTAGT.

This clone appeared a single time. This chain links TRBV2 with TRBJ1-3; TRBD1 matches at 9 bases. CDR1 and CDR2 (germline): SNHLY, FYNNEI. The CDR3 covers 15 residues. V shed 6 bases and J 1 base; nucleotides not matched to a gene: 4. The CDR3 DNA is TGTGCCAGCAGCACCGGGACAGGGTCTGGAAACACCATATATTTT. This codes for CASSTGTGSGNTIYF.

The chain uses TRBV27 and TRBJ2-5; 9 bases align to TRBD2. The CDR3 has 15 amino acids. In germline, CDR1 is MNHEY, CDR2 SMNVEV (reference sequence). V dropped 2 bases and J dropped 2; count of bases not matched to a gene: 3. This CDR3 is CASSLAGGRQETQYF. The CDR3 coding sequence is TGTGCCAGCAGTTTAGCGGGAGGGAGACAAGAGACCCAGTACTTC.

The chain links TRBV9 to TRBJ1-3; tentative D call: TRBD1 (5 bases). Germline V lookup: CDR1 SGDLS, CDR2 YYNGEE. Deletions cut 3 bases from V and 8 bases from J, with 18 bases between. The CDR3 runs to 15 residues. CDR3 loop: CASSAEGLVGDTIYF. CDR3 bases: TGTGCCAGCAGCGCGGAGGGGTTAGTCGGCGACACCATATATTTT.

This chain links TRBV5-1 with TRBJ1-1, with 8 bases lining up with TRBD1. The germline CDR1 and CDR2 sequences are SGHRS and YFSETQ. Germline trimming cut 6 bases from V and 3 bases from J; bases unmatched to any gene: 7. This CDR3 region has 14 residues. The CDR3 sequence: CASTRTGRDTEAFF. For the CDR3, the DNA is TGCGCCAGCACCCGGACAGGGAGGGACACTGAAGCTTTCTTT. Together with reference TRBV5-1 and TRBJ1-1, the CDR3 gives the full variable domain: KAGVTQTPRYLIKTRGQQVTLSCSPISGHRSVSWYQQTPGQGLQFLFEYFSETQRNKGNFPGRFSGRQFSNSRSEMNVSTLELGDSALYLCASTRTGRDTEAFFGQGTRLTVV.

V and J are TRBV28 and TRBJ1-5; 7 nucleotides line up with TRBD1. The CDR3 is 13 amino acids. V lost 7 bases to trimming and J lost 3 bases; unmatched junction nucleotides: 3. The V gene's germline CDR1 is MDHEN and CDR2 SYDVKM. The CDR3 sequence: CASKGGPNQPQHF. The CDR3 DNA reads TGTGCCAGCAAAGGGGGCCCCAATCAGCCCCAGCATTTT.

The V gene is TRBV30, the J gene TRBJ1-1, with D perhaps matching TRBD1 (5 bases). Germline CDR1 is GTSNPN and CDR2 is SVGIG (reference sequence). The CDR3 spans 17 residues. The V gene lost 4 bases and the J gene lost 0 bases, with 21 bases spanning the gap. The CDR3 loop reads CAWKYGFGRGVNTEAFF. CDR3 sequence (DNA): TGTGCCTGGAAATACGGTTTTGGACGGGGGGTGAACACTGAAGCTTTCTTT.

In the case of this clone: The junction does not match germline at one end; this may be a read error. The chain combines TRBV7-9 with TRBJ1-5; D gene ambiguous. The CDR3 runs to 13 residues. CDR1 and CDR2 (germline): SEHNR, FQNEAQ (reference sequence). This CDR3 reads CSSSLSRLQPQHF. CDR3 DNA sequence: TGTTCCAGCAGCTTAAGCCGACTTCAGCCCCAGCATTTT.